The rows below give T cell receptor beta chains drawn from one sample of a study of beta chain features in type 1 diabetes. Data came from immunoSEQ multiplex PCR; TCRdb stores just in-frame clones and leaves some out. The sample holds 140,000 to 150,000 clones, roughly 48% seen once. Sequenced sample: Tregs from blood. These receptors all stem from a man between 18 and 29 years old in good health. Both conserved end residues are part of each CDR3. Each record gives: D gene, V gene, clone size, CDR3 length, J gene, CDR3 DNA, CDR3 protein. D genes are given only for firm matches. Clone size appears in some rows only: once, few, many, or a class for an expanded clone.

>.|TRBV18|few|12|TRBJ2-7
TGTGCCAGCTCACCCCTTCCTTACGAGCAGTACTTC
CASSPLPYEQYF
>TRBD1|TRBV27|.|13|TRBJ1-1
TGTGCCAGCAGTCAACAGGGGCTTCGGGGGGCTTTCTTT
CASSQQGLRGAFF
>.|TRBV7-2|few|15|TRBJ2-3
TGTGCCAGCAGCTTAAGGGAGCTCAGGAGCGATACGCAGTATTTT
CASSLRELRSDTQYF
>TRBD1|TRBV10-3|.|16|TRBJ2-3
TGTGCCATCAAGGGACAGGGATATGGGAGCACAGATACGCAGTATTTT
CAIKGQGYGSTDTQYF
>.|TRBV5-1|.|16|TRBJ2-1
TGCGCCAGCAGCTTCACAGCGGCGAGCTCCTACAATGAGCAGTTCTTC
CASSFTAASSYNEQFF
>.|TRBV7-9|.|15|TRBJ2-7
TGTGCCAGCAGCTTACAAGCGGGACAGGCCTACGAGCAGTACTTC
CASSLQAGQAYEQYF
>TRBD1|TRBV5-1|.|16|TRBJ2-2
TGCGCCAGCAGCTTGGTGAGGGACAGGGGCACCGGGGAGCTGTTTTTT
CASSLVRDRGTGELFF
>.|TRBV10-3|.|11|TRBJ1-2
TGTGCCATCAGTTACCAGCGGGGCTACACCTTC
CAISYQRGYTF
>TRBD1|TRBV28|.|15|TRBJ2-2
TGTGCCAGCAGGACAGGGGGCGCTTGGGCCGGGGAGCTGTTTTTT
CASRTGGAWAGELFF
>TRBD1|TRBV28|.|13|TRBJ2-7
TGTGCCAGCAGTTTTGAGGACAGGGGGCGTCGGTACTTC
CASSFEDRGRRYF
>.|TRBV7-2|.|11|TRBJ1-1
TGTGCCAGCAAACTATACACTGAAGCTTTCTTT
CASKLYTEAFF
>.|TRBV7-2|few|14|TRBJ2-7
TGTGCCAGCAGCTTCCTCCTAAGCTCCTACGAGCAGTACTTC
CASSFLLSSYEQYF
>.|TRBV5-4|.|16|TRBJ2-3
TGTGCCAGCAGCTTGAGTGCTAGGCGGAGCACAGATACGCAGTATTTT
CASSLSARRSTDTQYF
>.|TRBV9|few|13|TRBJ2-7
TGTGCCAGCAGCCCAGGGGCCCTAAGAGAGCAGTACTTC
CASSPGALREQYF
>.|TRBV4-3|.|14|TRBJ2-2
TGCGCCAGCAGGGGCCCCCTACACACCGGGGAGCTGTTTTTT
CASRGPLHTGELFF
>.|TRBV27|.|15|TRBJ2-3
TGTGCCAGCAGTATTACGACTAGAACCACAGATACGCAGTATTTT
CASSITTRTTDTQYF